One TCR beta chain is described in this entry. This clone occurred once. Its target antigen remains unknown. No much larger clone exists at a distance of one base, and base qualities are not known. The source of the sample is a study of T cell responses to AZD1222 COVID-19 vaccine (dated by TCRdb to about 2021). Regarding the research as a whole: TCR sequencing was performed for approximately 240 trial participants, of whom roughly 200 were given two doses of AZD1222 and around 26 were given two doses of MenACWY control vaccine. Enrollment into the trials was organized by age into subgroups of 18-55, 56-69 and 70-plus years, and those subgroups contained around 150, 28 and 57 TCR-sequenced participants, respectively. Beyond this particular receptor, the publication reports: No day 14 peak-response samples were available, so repertoires were characterized only after the peak T cell response. After two AZD1222 doses, both the breadth and the depth of spike-specific TCRs were significantly higher than at day 0 and than in MenACWY recipients. Only five or six AZD1222 recipients were SARS-CoV-2 seropositive at baseline, limiting conclusions about previously exposed vaccinees. In the small 56-69-year group, the increase in depth fell short of significance, most likely because of low power. Reportedly, close to half of the unique spike-specific TCRs recognized epitopes lying outside the regions that are mutated in the B.1.351 and B.1.1.7 variants. Vaccine-associated CD4 TCRs spanned the whole spike protein, with dominant responses in regions 160-218 and 743-854. Most participants were white British and females outnumbered males, and the authors suggested that clonal diversity may have been underestimated.

The CDR3 regions of human TCRbeta chains were subjected to immunosequencing. The original methods were these. Repertoire TCRs were matched against a reference library of SARS-CoV-2-specific TCRs generated with the MIRA antigen-specificity platform. Breadth was defined as the fraction of unique TCRs that were SARS-CoV-2-associated. Depth was defined as the fraction of total T cells that were SARS-CoV-2-associated. Each spike-specific TCR was assigned to its reactive spike region and to a CD4 or CD8 class using the MIRA data. Log10-transformed breadth and depth values were compared by one-way ANOVA with Sidak's multiple comparisons tests. TCRdb took over this immuneACCESS table, retaining in-frame rearrangements with V and J assigned. Such tables are incomplete; in checked studies, under half of the missing clones stem from an unresolved V gene, and the remainder is unexplained. From that table come the V and J calls and clone size; the DNA was used to work out D and trimming. Here the sample has some 100,000 clones; 88% occur a single time. Of the sample, less than 4% falls within the top ten clones.

The junction shows trimming of 1 base on V and 2 bases on J, and the gene matches do not reach 8 bases of it. CDR1 SGDLS and CDR2 YYNGEE were looked up in the germline V gene. Taken from cysteine to phenylalanine, the CDR3 has 17 residues. Just CDR3 DNA is preserved here, 51 bases in frame from base 1. Read against the paper, the sample's time point label means: about 28 days (+/-7) after the second vaccine dose. AZD1222 recipients with second doses at about 4 weeks or about 12 weeks were pooled, because spike-specific TCR depth and breadth did not differ between schedules. Samples from vaccinated people were obtained from the UK trials COV001 and COV002, which included a single-blind randomized controlled phase 2/3 trial of AZD1222 (ChAdOx1 nCoV-19) in healthy adults. For TCRbeta chain sequencing, PBMC samples were collected from trial participants at day 0 and at day 28 after the second dose.

This receptor chain uses TRBV9 and TRBJ2-3, with 9 bases aligning to TRBD1. This clonotype originated in an adult who received the AZD1222 COVID-19 vaccine. The source material was peripheral blood, sampled 28 days after the second AZD1222 dose. The CDR3 region reads CASSVNPRDRATDTQYF. The nucleotide sequence reads as follows: TGTGCCAGCAGCGTAAACCCTCGGGACAGGGCCACAGATACGCAGTATTTT.